Listed here are 21 T cell receptor beta chains from one sample, sequenced in a study of siplizumab effects on memory and regulatory T cells. The assay was immunoSEQ multiplex PCR, and TCRdb's table has in-frame clones only and misses some. Found here are more than 75,000 clones, approximately 93% of them singletons; the top ten hold roughly 7.1%. Material: CD8+ T cells sorted from blood. The receptor set was obtained from a human donor in good health.

The V and J genes are TRBV4-3 and TRBJ2-1; 7 bases match TRBD1. The V gene's germline CDR1 is LGHNA and CDR2 YSLEER. CDR3 length equals 15 residues. V lost 4 bases and J lost 3; bases outside the gene matches: 6. The CDR3 nucleotides read TGCGCCAGCAGCCCGGACAGGCTGAACTACAATGAGCAGTTCTTC. Translated, it gives CASSPDRLNYNEQFF.

The rearrangement joins TRBV6-5 to TRBJ1-3, with 8 bases aligning to TRBD1. Losses at the gene ends were 5 bases for V and 0 bases for J; bases not matched to a gene: 3. Germline values: CDR1 MNHEY, CDR2 SVGAGI. The CDR3 contains 15 residues. The CDR3 sequence: CASSKGTGSGNTIYF. In DNA form, the CDR3 reads TGTGCCAGCAGTAAGGGGACAGGCTCTGGAAACACCATATATTTT.

This clone was detected only a few times. The chain combines TRBV7-2 with TRBJ1-2; the D gene is possibly TRBD1 (5 bases). V lost 4 bases and J lost 5, with 8 bases in between. The germline CDR1 and CDR2 sequences are SGHTA and FQGNSA. This CDR3 region has 12 residues. The CDR3 here is CASSSTAYGYTF. CDR3 DNA: TGTGCCAGCAGCTCGACAGCTTATGGCTACACCTTC. Full variable domain (outside the CDR3, taken from reference TRBV7-2 and TRBJ1-2): GAGVSQSPSNKVTEKGKDVELRCDPISGHTALYWYRQSLGQGLEFLIYFQGNSAPDKSGLPSDRFSAERTGGSVSTLTIQRTQQEDSAVYLCASSSTAYGYTFGSGTRLTVV.

J is TRBJ2-6 and V is TRBV19; D could derive from TRBD1 or TRBD2 (5 bases each). V lost 3 bases, J lost 0 bases, and 12 bases lay in between. Germline loops: CDR1 LNHDA, CDR2 SQIVND (reference sequence). The length of the CDR3 is 17 residues. The CDR3, as DNA: TGTGCCAGTAGTATTGGGGGTCACCGCTCTGGGGCCAACGTCCTGACTTTC. Encoded protein: CASSIGGHRSGANVLTF.

CDR3 amino acids: CASSLEGVGTEAFF. CDR3 nucleotide sequence: TGCGCCAGCAGCTTGGAGGGGGTGGGCACTGAAGCTTTCTTT. The rearrangement links TRBV5-1 to TRBJ1-1, with D maybe TRBD1 (6 bases). CDR1 is SGHRS and CDR2 is YFSETQ in the germline V gene. The CDR3 consists of 14 residues. With 0 bases removed from V and 4 bases from J, the gap between germline ends came to 10 bases.

There are a few counts of this clone. The chain uses TRBV6-4 and TRBJ1-6, with D possibly being TRBD1 (5 bases). The germline CDR1 and CDR2 sequences are MRHNA and SNTAGT. Trimming left V 0 bases short and J 8 bases short, with 11 bases between. The CDR3 extends over 15 amino acids. The CDR3 spells CASSDSGDGDSPLHF. The CDR3 nucleotides read TGTGCCAGCAGTGACTCAGGGGACGGGGATTCACCCCTCCACTTT.

The chain is built from TRBV4-2 and TRBJ1-3; D unresolved. Trimming cost V 0 bases and J 0 bases, with 6 bases left between them. CDR1 LGHNA and CDR2 YNFKEQ come from the germline V gene. The CDR3 covers 15 residues. As DNA, the CDR3 is TGTGCCAGCAGCCAAGATAAAGGCTCTGGAAACACCATATATTTT. This sequence encodes CASSQDKGSGNTIYF.

This chain joins TRBV5-5 and TRBJ2-7, with D unresolved. CDR1 and CDR2 (germline): SGHKS, YYEKEE (reference sequence). This CDR3 spans 14 amino acids. Between the trimmed V and J ends, which lost 0 bases and 2 bases, there was a span of 9 bases. CDR3 amino acids: CASSLAGATYEQYF. In nucleotides, the CDR3 is TGTGCCAGCAGCTTGGCCGGAGCGACCTACGAGCAGTACTTC. The variable domain in full, with the rest retrieved from reference TRBV5-5 and TRBJ2-7, is DAGVTQSPTHLIKTRGQQVTLRCSPISGHKSVSWYQQVLGQGPQFIFQYYEKEERGRGNFPDRFSARQFPNYSSELNVNALLLGDSALYLCASSLAGATYEQYFGPGTRLTVT.

The chain combines TRBV18 with TRBJ1-4, with D unclear. The CDR3 runs 13 residues. Germline V gene sequence: CDR1 KGHSH, CDR2 LQKENI. V was cut by 5 bases and J by 5 bases, with 9 bases left in between. CDR3 in DNA: TGTGCCAGCTCAACCCGGGAGAATGAAAAACTGTTTTTT. Translation: CASSTRENEKLFF.

The V gene is TRBV5-6, the J gene TRBJ2-1; D is unresolved. V shed 1 base and J shed 0 bases, with 11 bases lying between them. CDR3 length: 16 amino acids. The germline gives CDR1 SGHDT, CDR2 YYEEEE. CDR3 sequence (DNA): TGTGCCAGCAGCTTGTGGGTGGTTAGCTCCTACAATGAGCAGTTCTTC. Translating it yields CASSLWVVSSYNEQFF. Full variable domain (missing parts from reference TRBV5-6 and TRBJ2-1): DAGVTQSPTHLIKTRGQQVTLRCSPKSGHDTVSWYQQALGQGPQFIFQYYEEEERQRGNFPDRFSGHQFPNYSSELNVNALLLGDSALYLCASSLWVVSSYNEQFFGPGTRLTVL.

The chain has TRBV27 and TRBJ2-3; 14 bases map to TRBD2. The germline V gene has CDR1 MNHEY and CDR2 SMNVEV (reference sequence). The CDR3 has 16 amino acids. V lost 5 bases to trimming and J lost 3 bases; unmatched junction nucleotides: 4. This CDR3 reads CASSLGTSGGTDTQYF. The CDR3 DNA follows: TGTGCCAGCAGTCTCGGGACTAGCGGGGGAACAGATACGCAGTATTTT.

This sequence joins TRBV13 and TRBJ2-5; D is possibly TRBD1 (6 bases). Trimming left V 6 bases short and J 4 bases short, with 12 bases between. The length of the CDR3 is 13 residues. The germline gives CDR1 PRHDT, CDR2 FYEKMQ (reference sequence). The CDR3 DNA reads TGTGCCAGCAGGGCGACAGGTTCAGAGACCCAGTACTTC. Its translation: CASRATGSETQYF.

This clone was observed once. J is TRBJ1-1 and V is TRBV19; no clear D gene. The CDR3 totals 13 residues. From germline, CDR1 is LNHDA and CDR2 SQIVND (reference sequence). Trimming removed 2 bases from V and 1 base from J, with 5 bases in between. The CDR3 loop is CASSIHKNTEAFF. The DNA for the CDR3 is TGTGCCAGTAGTATACACAAGAACACTGAAGCTTTCTTT.

This rearrangement joins TRBV11-2 to TRBJ2-1; 12 bases are shared with TRBD2. CDR3 size: 20 residues. Germline-derived CDR1 and CDR2 are SGHAT and FQNNGV. The trim removed 0 bases at V and 1 base at J, leaving 10 bases unmatched. The CDR3 DNA is TGTGCCAGCAGCTTAGATCTTAGGACTAGCGGGATGATGTCCTACAATGAGCAGTTCTTC. Residues: CASSLDLRTSGMMSYNEQFF.

This chain links TRBV19 with TRBJ2-1; weak D call: TRBD2 (5 bases). V lost 1 base to trimming and J lost 6 bases, with 10 bases between them. Germline V gene sequence: CDR1 LNHDA, CDR2 SQIVND (reference sequence). The CDR3 has 14 amino acids. The CDR3 DNA reads as TGTGCCAGTAGTATAGGGGGAGAAGCCAATGAGCAGTTCTTC. Amino acid sequence: CASSIGGEANEQFF.

This chain uses TRBV6-5 with TRBJ1-2; TRBD1 matches 9 bases. J was trimmed by 4 bases and V by 6 bases; bases with no gene match: 3. This CDR3 contains 13 residues. Germline V gene lookup returns CDR1 MNHEY and CDR2 SVGAGI. Here the CDR3 reads CASRTTGGYGYTF. DNA of the CDR3: TGTGCCAGCAGAACGACAGGGGGCTATGGCTACACCTTC.

The gene calls are TRBV13 and TRBJ1-1; 9 bases match TRBD1. Trimming cost V 4 bases and J 0 bases; bases outside gene matches: 3. The CDR3 consists of 15 residues. Germline V gene lookup returns CDR1 PRHDT and CDR2 FYEKMQ (reference sequence). The CDR3 DNA follows: TGTGCCAGCAGCTCAGGACAGGGGTTGAACACTGAAGCTTTCTTT. Its translation is CASSSGQGLNTEAFF.

The rearrangement uses TRBV9 and TRBJ1-2, with no clear D. V lost 4 bases and J lost 2, with 12 bases in between. The germline CDR1 and CDR2 sequences are SGDLS and YYNGEE. The CDR3 extends over 14 amino acids. CDR3: CASSLSRGNYGYTF. CDR3 sequence (DNA): TGTGCCAGCAGCCTAAGCAGAGGAAACTATGGCTACACCTTC.

The V call is TRBV14, the J call TRBJ2-3; 7 nucleotides match TRBD2. J lost 0 bases, V lost 1 base, and 4 bases had no gene match. Germline assignment: CDR1 SGHDN and CDR2 FVKESK. This CDR3 region has 16 residues. The CDR3 sequence: CASSQGLRGSTDTQYF. The CDR3, as DNA: TGTGCCAGCAGCCAAGGATTGCGGGGGAGCACAGATACGCAGTATTTT.

A single count supports this clone. V is TRBV7-9 and J is TRBJ2-3; 10 bases agree with TRBD2. This CDR3 has 16 amino acids. J was trimmed by 4 bases and V by 1 base; bases with no gene match: 5. CDR1 and CDR2 from the germline V gene are SEHNR and FQNEAQ (reference sequence). CDR3 protein: CASSLGSGGPSDTQYF. In DNA, the CDR3 is TGTGCCAGCAGCTTAGGTAGCGGGGGGCCCTCAGATACGCAGTATTTT.

The V call is TRBV5-6, the J call TRBJ2-7; TRBD1 aligns across 9 bases. This CDR3 has 14 amino acids. Germline assignment: CDR1 SGHDT and CDR2 YYEEEE. Losses at the gene ends were 4 bases for V and 4 bases for J; bases not matched to a gene: 6. CDR3 nucleotides: TGTGCCAGCAGCACCTGGGACAGGGCTTACGAGCAGTACTTC. Translation gives CASSTWDRAYEQYF.